These 12 T cell receptor beta chains originate from one sample sequenced in a study of neoadjuvant anti-PD-1 for oral cavity cancer. This sample's time point: after neoadjuvant nivolumab, at surgical resection. Sequencing used immunoSEQ multiplex PCR; TCRdb keeps in-frame clones, though not all of them. This table has 5,500 to 7,500 clones, roughly 58% appearing once. This specimen consisted of tumor tissue, obtained after nivolumab (anti-PD-1) treatment. The receptors were sampled from a person aged 40 to 85 with oral cavity squamous cell carcinoma.

This chain links TRBV28 with TRBJ1-1; D not resolved. Germline V gene data show CDR1 as MDHEN and CDR2 as SYDVKM. The CDR3 runs to 15 residues. With 3 bases removed from V and 1 base from J, the gap between germline ends came to 12 bases. CDR3 protein: CASSFARHKNTEAFF. The CDR3 nucleotides read TGTGCCAGCAGTTTTGCGAGACACAAGAACACTGAAGCTTTCTTT.

V is TRBV7-8 and J is TRBJ1-1; 7 nucleotides match TRBD1. This CDR3 contains 16 residues. V trimming: 0 bases; J trimming: 0 bases; junction bases outside the gene matches: 4. CDR1 and CDR2 (germline): SGHVS, FQNEAQ. The CDR3 here is CASSLADRRLNTEAFF. CDR3 DNA sequence: TGTGCCAGCAGCTTAGCGGACAGGAGGTTGAACACTGAAGCTTTCTTT. The complete variable domain, with remaining parts taken from reference TRBV7-8 and TRBJ1-1, reads GAGVSQSPRYKVAKRGQDVALRCDPISGHVSLFWYQQALGQGPEFLTYFQNEAQLDKSGLPSDRFFAERPEGSVSTLKIQRTQQEDSAVYLCASSLADRRLNTEAFFGQGTRLTVV.

This clone was found a few times. The chain carries TRBV9 and TRBJ1-6, with 7 bases that match TRBD1. The trim removed 0 bases at V and 14 bases at J, leaving 2 bases unmatched. The CDR3 extends over 12 amino acids. From germline, CDR1 is SGDLS and CDR2 YYNGEE. CDR3 sequence reads: CASSVVGQALHF. In DNA form, the CDR3 reads TGTGCCAGCAGCGTAGTCGGACAGGCCCTCCACTTT.

The gene calls are TRBV19 and TRBJ2-7; D might be TRBD2 (6 bases). The CDR3 is 13 amino acids. Per the germline V gene, CDR1 is LNHDA and CDR2 is SQIVND (reference sequence). Trimming left V 3 bases short and J 0 bases short, with 6 bases between. For the CDR3, the DNA is TGTGCCAGTAGTATCGGGAGCTCCTACGAGCAGTACTTC. Amino acid sequence: CASSIGSSYEQYF.

The gene calls are TRBV15 and TRBJ1-5, with 7 nucleotides matching TRBD1. V gave up 2 bases and J gave up 6 bases; unmatched junction bases: 10. The CDR3 contains 16 residues. Germline V lookup: CDR1 LNHNV, CDR2 YYDKDF (reference sequence). For the CDR3, the DNA is TGTGCCACCAGCAGACTACCGGGACAGATCGGTCAGCCCCAGCATTTT. Protein sequence: CATSRLPGQIGQPQHF.

For the CDR3, the DNA is TGTGCCAGCAGTGTTTTAGCGGGGGACACCGGGGAGCTGTTTTTT. The encoded protein is CASSVLAGDTGELFF. This chain connects TRBV6-4 to TRBJ2-2; TRBD2 aligns across 9 bases. The CDR3 length is 15 residues. V trimming: 4 bases; J trimming: 3 bases; junction bases outside the gene matches: 3. CDR1 and CDR2 (germline): MRHNA, SNTAGT.

V and J are TRBV11-3 and TRBJ2-1; possibly TRBD1 or TRBD2 for D (6 bases each). Germline CDR1 and CDR2: SGHNT and YENEEA. This CDR3 has 14 residues. V was cut by 2 bases and J by 6 bases, with 11 bases left in between. CDR3 in amino acids: CASSLTGAGNEQFF. As DNA, the CDR3 is TGTGCCAGCAGCTTAACGGGGGCGGGCAATGAGCAGTTCTTC. Looking up the rest from reference TRBV11-3 and TRBJ2-1 gives the full variable domain: EAGVVQSPRYKIIEKKQPVAFWCNPISGHNTLYWYLQNLGQGPELLIRYENEEAVDDSQLPKDRFSAERLKGVDSTLKIQPAELGDSAVYLCASSLTGAGNEQFFGPGTRLTVL.

In this sample, this clone turned up a few times. The chain has TRBV25-1 and TRBJ1-2; D is unresolved. The CDR3 contains 13 residues. Per the germline V gene, CDR1 is MGHDK and CDR2 is SYGVNS. V lost 3 bases to trimming and J lost 2 bases, with 7 bases between them. CDR3 nucleotide sequence: TGTGCCAGCAGTGATTGGGAAAACTATGGCTACACCTTC. Translation: CASSDWENYGYTF.

The CDR3 loop reads CASSYDGLSGNTIYF. Written as DNA, the CDR3 is TGTGCCAGCAGTTACGACGGCCTCTCTGGAAACACCATATATTTT. The V and J genes are TRBV6-5 and TRBJ1-3; D gene uncertain. CDR3 length: 15 amino acids. Germline loops: CDR1 MNHEY, CDR2 SVGAGI. V was cut by 2 bases and J by 0 bases, with 8 bases left in between.

This rearrangement joins TRBV19 to TRBJ1-2; 8 bases fit TRBD1. Germline V gene lookup returns CDR1 LNHDA and CDR2 SQIVND (reference sequence). V gave up 3 bases and J gave up 4 bases; unmatched junction bases: 10. CDR3 length: 16 amino acids. This CDR3 is CASSMVGQGGGYGYTF. CDR3 bases: TGTGCCAGTAGTATGGTAGGACAGGGTGGCGGCTATGGCTACACCTTC.

The V call is TRBV19, the J call TRBJ1-3; D not certain. Trimming took 5 bases from V and 2 from J, leaving 10 bases between them. CDR3 length: 14 amino acids. Germline V lookup: CDR1 LNHDA, CDR2 SQIVND (reference sequence). CDR3 sequence (DNA): TGTGCCAGTAGTCGGGAGACTGCTGGAAACACCATATATTTT. This codes for CASSRETAGNTIYF.

This rearrangement joins TRBV9 to TRBJ2-7; 7 nucleotides align to TRBD2. The CDR3 length is 14 residues. J lost 2 bases, V lost 2 bases, and 4 bases had no gene match. Per germline, CDR1 SGDLS and CDR2 YYNGEE. CDR3 amino acids: CASSVWEGAYEQYF. The CDR3 nucleotides are TGTGCCAGCAGCGTGTGGGAGGGTGCCTACGAGCAGTACTTC.